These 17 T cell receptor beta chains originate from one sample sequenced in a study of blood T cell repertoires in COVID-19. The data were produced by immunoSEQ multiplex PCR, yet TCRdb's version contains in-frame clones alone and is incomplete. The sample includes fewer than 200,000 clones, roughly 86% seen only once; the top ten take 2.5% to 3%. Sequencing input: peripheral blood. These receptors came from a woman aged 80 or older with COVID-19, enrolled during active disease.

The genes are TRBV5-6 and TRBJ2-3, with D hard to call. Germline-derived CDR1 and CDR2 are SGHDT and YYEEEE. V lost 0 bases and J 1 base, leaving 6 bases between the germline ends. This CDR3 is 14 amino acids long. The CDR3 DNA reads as TGTGCCAGCAGCTTGGGACTCGGCACAGATACGCAGTATTTT. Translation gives CASSLGLGTDTQYF.

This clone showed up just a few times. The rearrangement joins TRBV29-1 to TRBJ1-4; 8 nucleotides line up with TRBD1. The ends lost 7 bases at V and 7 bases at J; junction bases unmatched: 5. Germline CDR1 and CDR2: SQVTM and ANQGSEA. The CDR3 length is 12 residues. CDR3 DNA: TGCAGCGGCGGGACAGGACGTGAAAAACTGTTTTTT. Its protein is CSGGTGREKLFF.

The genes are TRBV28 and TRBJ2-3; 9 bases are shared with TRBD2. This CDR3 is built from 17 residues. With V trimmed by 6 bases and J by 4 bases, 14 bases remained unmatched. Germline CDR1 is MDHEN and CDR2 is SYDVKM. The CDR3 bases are TGTGCCAGCAGCCCATCAGGATTGGGACTAGCCGCAGATACGCAGTATTTT. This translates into CASSPSGLGLAADTQYF. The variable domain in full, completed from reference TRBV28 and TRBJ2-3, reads DVKVTQSSRYLVKRTGEKVFLECVQDMDHENMFWYRQDPGLGLRLIYFSYDVKMKEKGDIPEGYSVSREKKERFSLILESASTNQTSMYLCASSPSGLGLAADTQYFGPGTRLTVL.

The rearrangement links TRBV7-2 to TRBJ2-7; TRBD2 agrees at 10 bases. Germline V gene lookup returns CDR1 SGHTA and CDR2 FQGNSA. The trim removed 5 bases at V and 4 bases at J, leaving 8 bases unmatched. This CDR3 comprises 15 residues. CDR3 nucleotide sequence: TGTGCCAGCAGCCCGGAGAGCGGGAGGGTTTACGAGCAGTACTTC. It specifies CASSPESGRVYEQYF.

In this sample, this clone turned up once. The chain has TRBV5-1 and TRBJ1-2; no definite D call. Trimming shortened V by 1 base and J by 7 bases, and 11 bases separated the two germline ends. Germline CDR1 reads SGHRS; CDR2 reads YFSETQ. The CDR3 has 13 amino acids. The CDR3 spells CASSLFGESGYTF. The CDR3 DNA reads TGCGCCAGCAGCTTGTTCGGGGAGTCTGGCTACACCTTC.

The CDR3: CASSLERGQSSNQPQHF. The CDR3 bases are TGTGCCAGCAGCTTAGAGCGAGGGCAGTCCAGCAATCAGCCCCAGCATTTT. V usage is TRBV7-6 and J usage is TRBJ1-5; D is unresolved. Germline V gives CDR1 SGHVS, CDR2 FNYEAQ. The CDR3 spans 17 residues. V was trimmed by 1 base and J by 1 base, leaving 14 bases between them.

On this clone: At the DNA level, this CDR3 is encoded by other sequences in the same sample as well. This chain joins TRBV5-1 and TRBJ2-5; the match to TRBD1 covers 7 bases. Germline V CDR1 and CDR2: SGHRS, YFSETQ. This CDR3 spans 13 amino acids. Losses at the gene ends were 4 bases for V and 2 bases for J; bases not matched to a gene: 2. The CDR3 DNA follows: TGCGCCAGCAGCCTGGGACAGCAAGAGACCCAGTACTTC. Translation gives CASSLGQQETQYF.

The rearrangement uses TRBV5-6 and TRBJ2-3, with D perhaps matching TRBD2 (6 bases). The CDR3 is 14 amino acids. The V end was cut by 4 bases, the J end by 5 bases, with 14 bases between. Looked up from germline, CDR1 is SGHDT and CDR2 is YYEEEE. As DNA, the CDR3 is TGTGCCAGCAGCAGGAGGGACCATGGAGATACGCAGTATTTT. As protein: CASSRRDHGDTQYF.

This CDR3 reads CASSFSGINTGELFF. In DNA form, the CDR3 reads TGTGCCAGCAGCTTCTCGGGGATTAACACCGGGGAGCTGTTTTTT. The V and J genes are TRBV7-9 and TRBJ2-2; D perhaps matches TRBD2 (5 bases). The CDR3 runs to 15 residues. V dropped 3 bases and J dropped 2 bases, with 10 bases sitting between them. CDR1 and CDR2 (germline): SEHNR, FQNEAQ (reference sequence).

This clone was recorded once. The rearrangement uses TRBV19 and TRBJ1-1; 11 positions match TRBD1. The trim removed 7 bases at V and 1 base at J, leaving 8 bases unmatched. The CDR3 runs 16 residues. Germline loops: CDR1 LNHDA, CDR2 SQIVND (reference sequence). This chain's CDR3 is CASIAWDRGKNTEAFF. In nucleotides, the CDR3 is TGTGCCAGTATCGCCTGGGACAGGGGGAAGAACACTGAAGCTTTCTTT.

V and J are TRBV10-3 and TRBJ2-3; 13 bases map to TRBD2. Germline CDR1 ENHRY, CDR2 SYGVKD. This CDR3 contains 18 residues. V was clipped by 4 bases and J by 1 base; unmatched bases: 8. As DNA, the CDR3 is TGTGCCATCAGTGTGGGGACTAGCGGGAACATCGGCACAGATACGCAGTATTTT. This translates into CAISVGTSGNIGTDTQYF.

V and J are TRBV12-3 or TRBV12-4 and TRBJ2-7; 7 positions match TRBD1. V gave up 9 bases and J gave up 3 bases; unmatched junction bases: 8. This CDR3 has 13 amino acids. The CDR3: CARLGQRGYEQYF. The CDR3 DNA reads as TGTGCCAGACTGGGACAGAGAGGCTACGAGCAGTACTTC.

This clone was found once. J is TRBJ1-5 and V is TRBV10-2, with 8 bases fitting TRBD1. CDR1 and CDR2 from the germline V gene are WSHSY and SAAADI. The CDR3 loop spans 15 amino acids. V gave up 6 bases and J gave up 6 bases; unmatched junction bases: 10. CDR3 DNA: TGCGCCAGCAGAGTCGGACAGGGTAACGGTCAGCCCCAGCATTTT. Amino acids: CASRVGQGNGQPQHF.

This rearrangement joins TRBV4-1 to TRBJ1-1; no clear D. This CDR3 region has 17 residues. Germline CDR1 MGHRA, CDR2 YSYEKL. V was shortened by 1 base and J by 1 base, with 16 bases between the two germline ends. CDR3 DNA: TGCGCCAGCAGCCAAGTGGACCTCGGGATCCCGAACACTGAAGCTTTCTTT. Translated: CASSQVDLGIPNTEAFF.

In DNA form, the CDR3 reads TGTGCCAGCAGTACTACAGGGAAGATGGAGGCTAACTATGGCTACACCTTC. Amino acids: CASSTTGKMEANYGYTF. The chain recombines TRBV28 with TRBJ1-2; a weak D match, TRBD1 (6 bases). CDR1 MDHEN and CDR2 SYDVKM come from the germline V gene. The CDR3 has 17 amino acids. V shed 5 bases and J shed 0 bases, with 19 bases lying between them.

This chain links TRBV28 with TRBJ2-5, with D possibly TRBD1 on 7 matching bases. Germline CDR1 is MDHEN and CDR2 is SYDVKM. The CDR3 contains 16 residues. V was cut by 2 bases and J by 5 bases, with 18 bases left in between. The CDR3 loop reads CASSLSGLGGSETQYF. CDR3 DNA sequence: TGTGCCAGCAGTTTAAGCGGGCTAGGGGGCTCCGAGACCCAGTACTTC.

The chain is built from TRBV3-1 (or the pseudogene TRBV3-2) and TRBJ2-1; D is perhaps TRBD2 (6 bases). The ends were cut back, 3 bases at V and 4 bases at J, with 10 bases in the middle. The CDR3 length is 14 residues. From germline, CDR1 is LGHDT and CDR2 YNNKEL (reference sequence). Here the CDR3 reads CASSQWAGYNEQFF. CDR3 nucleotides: TGTGCCAGCAGCCAGTGGGCGGGGTACAATGAGCAGTTCTTC.